The T cell receptor beta chain described here comes from a study of long-term antiretroviral therapy in people with HIV (dated by TCRdb to 2021 to 2024). General notes on the study: Collection of the earliest samples took place about a decade ahead of the 2015 WHO recommendation for immediate ART, at a time when ART was typically delayed until CD4 counts fell. This retrospective serial study examined whether starting ART and sustained HIV suppression were associated with changes in the composition and diversity of the TRB repertoire in peripheral blood. A total of under 250 cryopreserved PBMC samples came from 30 or so adults with confirmed HIV infection and were collected serially over a mean of roughly 6 years (range 1-12). About a third of the roughly 30 participants with HIV were female. No cross-contamination during QIAcube processing was shown when test extractions of a monoclonal T-cell line were performed alongside a few dozen polyclonal samples. The study at large found these results: Since PBMC availability was limited, sequencing covered only the TCR beta chain, with no alpha chain pairing. CDR3 length ranges in HIV repertoires were narrower than in controls, and network structure suggested an antigen-experienced repertoire with only a slight naive shift after ART. The samples span the years 2004 to 2017, and the ART regimens used at that time may not be as effective as current regimens. Starting ART was linked to a significant rise in TRB diversity, yet even after long-term ART the diversity remained significantly lower than in transplant donor controls. Unsorted PBMC were profiled instead of sorted CD4+ and CD8+ T cells because pre-ART samples had limited cell numbers. Expanded TRB clones identified before ART initiation dominated the repertoire at all time points, although this dominance fluctuated and declined in many PLHIV after ART. Inferences about post-ART repertoire changes are limited because no data were available on ART adherence, viral resistance or therapy changes.

For this clone: What this receptor recognizes is not known. Base qualities are missing; no much larger clone stands one base away.

Inclusion was restricted to participants for whom at least one PBMC sample before ART initiation and at least two post-ART samples were available. Every participant with HIV received treatment in the United States of America. Cryopreserved samples of about 0.95-11 million PBMC were thawed and washed before DNA extraction. At the time of the earliest PBMC sample, participants with HIV were aged between about 23 and 54 years. Per participant, PBMC samples came from 1-4 timepoints prior to ART initiation and 2-8 timepoints following ART initiation, for a median of 7 samples. Serial HIV viral load, CD4+ T-cell count, ART history and demographic data were obtained for every participant. A Qiagen kit on a QIAcube was used to extract genomic DNA from unsorted PBMC, with samples processed in batches of 12. The immunoSEQ hsTCRB v3.0 assay was used at survey level resolution for TRB variable region sequencing. The target sequencing depth for TRB was roughly 40,000-55,000 T-cell genomes per sample. Pooled TRB libraries were sequenced on an Illumina MiSeq with a v3 150-cycle kit. From the authors' description of their analysis: Repertoire analysis was run in R within a reproducible Nextflow workflow that covered QC, data transformation and analysis. LymphoSeq2, an R package for exploring AIRR-Seq data, was used to implement the custom analyses. Four samples that yielded fewer than 5000 total TRB sequences were excluded, so that 150 to 200 HIV repertoires were analyzed. Of the approximately 190 retained HIV repertoires, almost 60 were collected before and 120 to 130 after ART initiation. Repertoires were downsampled to 5000 TRB nucleotide sequences, with summary statistics averaged over 100 downsampling iterations. The analysis kept only TRB sequences whose CDR3 regions were at least seven amino acids long. Diversity was assessed using a clonality score derived from Shannon entropy and using the Gini coefficient. In repertoire networks, the top 5000 CDR3 amino acid sequences were linked whenever an edit distance of one separated two sequences. GLIPH2 predicted antigen specificity groups and MHC restriction for TRB CDR3 amino acid sequences. Known CMV, EBV, HIV or tissue antigen associations were flagged by matching CDR3 amino acid sequences against VDJdb and McPAS-TCR. Pre-ART, post-ART and control groups were compared with Wilcoxon signed-rank tests and Holm-Bonferroni correction. TCRdb took this table from immuneACCESS and kept in-frame rearrangements with V and J called. Such tables lack part of the clones; where checked against another copy, unresolved V genes explain under half of the gap, and the rest is unexplained. V, J and clone size are those of that table, while D and trimming were read from the DNA. The sample data list approximately 26,000 clones, and around 80% of these were observed just once. In total, the top ten clones hold 9% to 10% of the sample.

The receptor comes from a woman aged 40 to 50 with HIV. The material was unsorted PBMCs, obtained 1.2 years after starting antiretroviral therapy.

The nucleotides are TGTGCCAGCAGCTTTTATAGCGGGAACTACAATGAGCAGTTCTTC. Translated, this is CASSFYSGNYNEQFF. The chain was built from TRBV11-2 and TRBJ2-1; 8 central nucleotides agree with TRBD2. The germline V end is reduced by 3 bases and the J end by 3 bases; junction bases left unmatched: 4. The CDR3 numbers 15 residues from cysteine through phenylalanine. Just CDR3 DNA is preserved here, 45 bases in frame from base 1. CDR1 and CDR2 are drawn from the germline V gene: SGHAT, FQNNGV.